A single sample is the source of the 20 T cell receptor beta chains below, sequenced in a study of cytomegalovirus exposure and HLA in healthy donors. TCRdb's copy holds only in-frame clones and misses some; the assay was immunoSEQ multiplex PCR. The sample yields 190,000 or so clones, 70% to 85% seen once. Sequenced material: PBMCs. Receptors were obtained from a woman in her 30s in good health and CMV-seropositive.

The chain recombines TRBV29-1 with TRBJ1-2, with 8 bases that match TRBD1. The junction had 8 bases not matched to a gene; V was cut back by 3 bases and J by 8 bases. Germline V CDR1 and CDR2: SQVTM, ANQGSEA. There are 13 residues in the CDR3. The CDR3 sequence: CSVDPLDRVGYTF. The DNA for the CDR3 is TGCAGCGTTGACCCCTTGGACAGGGTAGGCTACACCTTC.

V is TRBV7-2 and J is TRBJ2-1; tentatively, D is TRBD2 (6 bases). Per the germline V gene, CDR1 is SGHTA and CDR2 is FQGNSA. Between the trimmed V and J ends, which lost 5 bases and 12 bases, there was a span of 20 bases. The CDR3 has 14 residues. CDR3 amino acids: CASSPALSLGGQFF. Written as DNA, the CDR3 is TGTGCCAGCAGCCCCGCCCTTTCCCTGGGGGGGCAGTTCTTC. Full variable domain (outside the CDR3, taken from reference TRBV7-2 and TRBJ2-1): GAGVSQSPSNKVTEKGKDVELRCDPISGHTALYWYRQSLGQGLEFLIYFQGNSAPDKSGLPSDRFSAERTGGSVSTLTIQRTQQEDSAVYLCASSPALSLGGQFFGPGTRLTVL.

V gene TRBV2 combines with J gene TRBJ1-1; 7 bases map to TRBD1. Germline CDR1 reads SNHLY; CDR2 reads FYNNEI. After removal of 5 bases from V and 7 bases from J, the junction contained 13 bases not matched to a gene. CDR3 length equals 15 residues. In DNA form, the CDR3 reads TGTGCCAGCAGTCAAGACTTAGGGACAGTAAATGAAGCTTTCTTT. Translated: CASSQDLGTVNEAFF.

The V gene is TRBV19, the J gene TRBJ1-5, with a weak D call TRBD1 (6 bases). The V gene's germline CDR1 is LNHDA and CDR2 SQIVND (reference sequence). The CDR3 contains 14 residues. The V and J ends lost 0 bases and 4 bases respectively, with 7 bases between them. CDR3 in amino acids: CASSIDRGNQPQHF. CDR3 DNA sequence: TGTGCCAGTAGTATAGACAGGGGTAATCAGCCCCAGCATTTT.

V gene TRBV11-2 combines with J gene TRBJ2-4; 7 nucleotides align to TRBD2. The ends lost 4 bases at V and 1 base at J; junction bases unmatched: 16. This CDR3 comprises 19 residues. Germline V gene sequence: CDR1 SGHAT, CDR2 FQNNGV. In nucleotides, the CDR3 is TGTGCCAGCAGCTCCCCTCGGGCGGGAGCTCCCCGGGCCAAAAACATTCAGTACTTC. Encoded protein: CASSSPRAGAPRAKNIQYF.

The chain is built from TRBV9 and TRBJ2-1; tentative D call: TRBD2 (6 bases). This CDR3 spans 15 amino acids. Germline-derived CDR1 and CDR2 are SGDLS and YYNGEE. The V and J ends lost 0 bases and 7 bases respectively, with 14 bases between them. As DNA, the CDR3 is TGTGCCAGCAGCGTAGGAGGGACTTCCCCGAATGAGCAGTTCTTC. Its protein product is CASSVGGTSPNEQFF.

J is TRBJ2-1 and V is TRBV27; D not certain. There are 13 residues in the CDR3. The germline V and J ends were trimmed by 6 bases and 4 bases, with 10 bases remaining between them. Per germline, CDR1 MNHEY and CDR2 SMNVEV (reference sequence). CDR3 sequence (DNA): TGTGCCAGCAGCCTACTGGAGTACAATGAGCAGTTCTTC. Its translation is CASSLLEYNEQFF.

The V gene is TRBV2, the J gene TRBJ2-7; 14 nucleotides align to TRBD2. Per the germline V gene, CDR1 is SNHLY and CDR2 is FYNNEI. This CDR3 spans 21 amino acids. Unmatched junction bases numbered 22, after V lost 6 bases and J lost 3 bases. This CDR3 reads CASSLGRRLAGGPSRGYEQYF. The CDR3 DNA sequence: TGTGCCAGCAGCCTGGGGAGAAGACTAGCGGGAGGGCCTAGCCGCGGCTACGAGCAGTACTTC.

The V and J genes are TRBV2 and TRBJ2-6, with D tentatively TRBD1 (5 bases). The germline gives CDR1 SNHLY, CDR2 FYNNEI. V shed 2 bases and J shed 4 bases, with 9 bases lying between them. The CDR3 sequence is 15 residues long. The CDR3 reads CASSERQGGANVLTF. CDR3 nucleotide sequence: TGTGCCAGCAGTGAAAGGCAGGGAGGGGCCAACGTCCTGACTTTC.

V usage is TRBV2 and J usage is TRBJ2-7; D remains ambiguous. Per the germline V gene, CDR1 is SNHLY and CDR2 is FYNNEI. There are 14 residues in the CDR3. V shed 3 bases and J shed 0 bases, with 9 bases lying between them. The CDR3 loop is CASSEVRSSYEQYF. The CDR3 region has the DNA TGTGCCAGCAGTGAGGTGCGAAGCTCCTACGAGCAGTACTTC.

CDR3 bases: TGTGCCAGCAGCTTGGATGGGGCTGTCTATGGCTACACCTTC. Translating gives CASSLDGAVYGYTF. V gene TRBV5-6 combines with J gene TRBJ1-2; tentatively, D is TRBD1 (5 bases). Trimming pared 0 bases from V and 4 bases from J, leaving 10 bases between. The CDR3 is 14 amino acids. The germline gives CDR1 SGHDT, CDR2 YYEEEE.

This sequence joins TRBV6-4 and TRBJ2-5; 9 bases match TRBD2. The CDR3 has 18 residues. CDR1 MRHNA and CDR2 SNTAGT come from the germline V gene. With 7 bases clipped from V and 1 base from J, the junction kept 16 bases outside the gene matches. CDR3 loop: CASKTRPLEREAQETQYF. The CDR3, as DNA: TGTGCCAGCAAAACGAGACCCTTGGAGCGGGAGGCCCAAGAGACCCAGTACTTC.

For this clone: The sample holds other DNA sequences that translate to the same CDR3. The V call is TRBV18, the J call TRBJ1-2; D is perhaps TRBD1 (5 bases). V lost 3 bases to trimming and J lost 4 bases, with 9 bases between them. The CDR3 totals 13 residues. The germline V gene encodes CDR1 KGHSH and CDR2 LQKENI. The CDR3 is CASSPDRSYGYTF. In DNA form, the CDR3 reads TGTGCCAGCTCACCCGACAGATCCTATGGCTACACCTTC.

The V and J genes are TRBV5-1 and TRBJ2-1; 16 nucleotides line up with TRBD2. Looked up from germline, CDR1 is SGHRS and CDR2 is YFSETQ. V gave up 4 bases and J gave up 2 bases; unmatched junction bases: 9. The CDR3 is 19 residues long. The CDR3 region is CASSKGTSGRAYPYNEQFF. CDR3 sequence (DNA): TGCGCCAGCAGCAAGGGGACTAGCGGGAGGGCCTACCCCTACAATGAGCAGTTCTTC.

The rearrangement uses TRBV6-1 and TRBJ2-3; TRBD1 is a possible D gene (6 bases). The germline V gene encodes CDR1 MNHNS and CDR2 SASEGT. The ends were cut back, 8 bases at V and 0 bases at J, with 12 bases in the middle. There are 14 residues in the CDR3. CDR3 residues: CASGRQASTDTQYF. The CDR3 DNA reads TGTGCCAGCGGGAGACAGGCGAGCACAGATACGCAGTATTTT.

This clone was observed a handful of times. The chain combines TRBV7-6 with TRBJ2-7; possibly TRBD2 for D (6 bases). CDR1 and CDR2 from the germline V gene are SGHVS and FNYEAQ. V lost 5 bases, J lost 3 bases, and 14 bases lay in between. The length of the CDR3 is 14 residues. This CDR3 reads CASSHSGLLYEQYF. CDR3 bases: TGTGCCAGCAGCCACTCGGGACTCCTCTACGAGCAGTACTTC. The full variable domain, its missing parts supplied by reference TRBV7-6 and TRBJ2-7, is GAGVSQSPRYKVTKRGQDVALRCDPISGHVSLYWYRQALGQGPEFLTYFNYEAQQDKSGLPNDRFSAERPEGSISTLTIQRTEQRDSAMYRCASSHSGLLYEQYFGPGTRLTVT.

CDR3 sequence: CASSEWGADEQFF. CDR3 DNA: TGTGCCAGCAGTGAATGGGGAGCCGATGAGCAGTTCTTC. This sequence joins TRBV25-1 and TRBJ2-1; tentatively, D is TRBD2 (5 bases). Germline lookup yields CDR1 MGHDK and CDR2 SYGVNS. The V and J ends lost 1 base and 8 bases respectively, with 9 bases between them. This CDR3 region has 13 residues.

V usage is TRBV5-5 and J usage is TRBJ1-1, with D hard to call. Germline V CDR1 and CDR2: SGHKS, YYEKEE (reference sequence). V was clipped by 3 bases and J by 4 bases, with 13 bases between them. The CDR3 extends over 14 amino acids. Written as DNA, the CDR3 is TGTGCCAGCAGCTCCGGAGCTTCCCCCACTGAAGCTTTCTTT. Amino acids: CASSSGASPTEAFF.

The chain carries TRBV27 and TRBJ2-1; 10 bases align to TRBD2. The germline CDR1 and CDR2 sequences are MNHEY and SMNVEV (reference sequence). The CDR3 has 18 amino acids. The ends lost 5 bases at V and 4 bases at J; junction bases unmatched: 14. CDR3: CASSRQGLALNSYNEQFF. The DNA for the CDR3 is TGTGCCAGCAGTCGGCAGGGACTAGCGCTAAACTCTTACAATGAGCAGTTCTTC.

This chain connects TRBV5-1 to TRBJ2-3, with TRBD2 matching over 7 bases. V dropped 1 base and J dropped 0; count of bases not matched to a gene: 5. The CDR3 extends over 16 amino acids. The V gene's germline CDR1 is SGHRS and CDR2 YFSETQ. CDR3 bases: TGCGCCAGCAGCTTGTCTCCTAGCGGTAGCACAGATACGCAGTATTTT. Encoded protein: CASSLSPSGSTDTQYF. Variable domain in full (rest from reference TRBV5-1 and TRBJ2-3): KAGVTQTPRYLIKTRGQQVTLSCSPISGHRSVSWYQQTPGQGLQFLFEYFSETQRNKGNFPGRFSGRQFSNSRSEMNVSTLELGDSALYLCASSLSPSGSTDTQYFGPGTRLTVL.